This T cell receptor (beta chain) was profiled in a study of T-cell memory formation after mild COVID-19. For the study at large: The study found TCR clusters largely donor specific.

With respect to this clonotype: What it recognizes is unknown.

This CDR3 spans 16 amino acids. Germline loops: CDR1 MNHEY, CDR2 SVGEGT. Trimming shortened V by 6 bases and J by 5 bases, and 20 bases separated the two germline ends. Regarding the study as a whole: Proof of SARS-CoV-2 specificity was absent for the second-wave clones that crested on day 37.

TCRdb reprocessed the 5' RACE reads via MiXCR and lists one record per CDR3 protein. The data contain roughly 280,000 distinct CDR3 sequences, around 15% of them singletons. The sequence was collected from a man younger than 35 who had mild COVID-19 (a few samples of this study predate the infection). Cell type and time point are not known. The sequencing sample was made of PBMCs or a T cell subset sorted from them (not recorded which). The V gene is TRBV6-2 or TRBV6-3, the J gene TRBJ2-4, with D perhaps given as TRBD1 or TRBD2 (6 bases each). The CDR3 reads CASRPTGRLAENIQYF. The CDR3 DNA reads as TGTGCCAGCAGGCCGACAGGCCGGTTAGCGGAAAACATTCAGTACTTC.